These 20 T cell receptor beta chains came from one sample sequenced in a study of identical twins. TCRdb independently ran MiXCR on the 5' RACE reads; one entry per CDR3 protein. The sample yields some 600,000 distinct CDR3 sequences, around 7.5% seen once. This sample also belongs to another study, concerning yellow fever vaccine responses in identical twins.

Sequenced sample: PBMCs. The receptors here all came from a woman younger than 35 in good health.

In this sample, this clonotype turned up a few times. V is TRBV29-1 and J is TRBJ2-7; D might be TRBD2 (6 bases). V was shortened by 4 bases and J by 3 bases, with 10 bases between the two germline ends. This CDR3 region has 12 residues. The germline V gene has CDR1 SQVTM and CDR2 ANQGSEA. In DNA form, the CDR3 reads TGCAGCGTTGCCGGGAGCGGCTACGAGCAGTACTTC. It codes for CSVAGSGYEQYF.

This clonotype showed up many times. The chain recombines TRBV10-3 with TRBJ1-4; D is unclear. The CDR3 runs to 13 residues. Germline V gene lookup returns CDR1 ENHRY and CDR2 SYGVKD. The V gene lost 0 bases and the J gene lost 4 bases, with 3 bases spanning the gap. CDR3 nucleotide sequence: TGTGCCATCAGTGAGTCCCTTAATGAAAAACTGTTTTTT. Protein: CAISESLNEKLFF.

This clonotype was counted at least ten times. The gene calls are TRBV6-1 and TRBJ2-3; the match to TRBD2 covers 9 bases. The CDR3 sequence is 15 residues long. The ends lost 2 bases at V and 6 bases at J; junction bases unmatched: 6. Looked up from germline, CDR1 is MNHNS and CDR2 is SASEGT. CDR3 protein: CASSELGTSWDTQYF. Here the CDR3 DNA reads TGTGCCAGCAGTGAATTGGGGACTAGCTGGGATACGCAGTATTTT.

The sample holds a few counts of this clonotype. As DNA, the CDR3 is TGTGCCAGCAGTTTAGCTAAGGGGTCCTACAATGAGCAGTTCTTC. This encodes CASSLAKGSYNEQFF. J is TRBJ2-1 and V is TRBV12-3 or TRBV12-4; maybe TRBD1 (5 bases). Trimming stripped 0 bases from V and 1 base from J, with 7 bases between. This CDR3 has 15 amino acids.

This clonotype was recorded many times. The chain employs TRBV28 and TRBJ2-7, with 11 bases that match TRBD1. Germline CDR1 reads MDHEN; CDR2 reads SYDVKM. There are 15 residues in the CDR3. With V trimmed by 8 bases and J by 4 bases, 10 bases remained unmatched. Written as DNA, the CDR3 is TGTGCCAGCGAAAACCGGGACAGGGGGAGTTACGAGCAGTACTTC. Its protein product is CASENRDRGSYEQYF.

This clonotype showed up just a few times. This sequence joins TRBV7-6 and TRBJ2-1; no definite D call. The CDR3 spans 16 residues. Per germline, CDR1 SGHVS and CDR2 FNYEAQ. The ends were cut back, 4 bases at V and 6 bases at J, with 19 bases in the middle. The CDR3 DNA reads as TGTGCCAGCAGCTCGCCGACTCCTAATGGGCGCAATGAGCAGTTCTTC. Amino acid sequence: CASSSPTPNGRNEQFF.

The CDR3 nucleotides read TGTGCCAGCAGTTACCAGGGGACCCAGAGGAATACGCAGTATTTT. Its protein product is CASSYQGTQRNTQYF. The chain carries TRBV6-2 or TRBV6-3 and TRBJ2-3; possibly TRBD1 for D (6 bases). The length of the CDR3 is 15 residues. Germline V CDR1 and CDR2: MNHEY, SVGEGT. V lost 2 bases to trimming and J lost 7 bases, with 16 bases between them.

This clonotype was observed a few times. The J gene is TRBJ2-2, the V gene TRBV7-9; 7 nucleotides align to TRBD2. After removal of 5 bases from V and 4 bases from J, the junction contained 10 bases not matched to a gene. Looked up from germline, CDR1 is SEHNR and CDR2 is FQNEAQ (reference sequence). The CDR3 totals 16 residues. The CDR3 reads CASSARGEGITGELFF. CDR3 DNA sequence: TGTGCCAGCAGCGCCCGGGGGGAGGGAATCACCGGGGAGCTGTTTTTT.

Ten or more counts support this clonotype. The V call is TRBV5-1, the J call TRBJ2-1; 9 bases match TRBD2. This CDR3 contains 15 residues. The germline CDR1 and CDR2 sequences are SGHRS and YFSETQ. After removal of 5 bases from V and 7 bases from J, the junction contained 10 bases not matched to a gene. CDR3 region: CASRRIAGEGNEQFF. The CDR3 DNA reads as TGCGCCAGCAGGAGGATAGCGGGGGAGGGGAATGAGCAGTTCTTC.

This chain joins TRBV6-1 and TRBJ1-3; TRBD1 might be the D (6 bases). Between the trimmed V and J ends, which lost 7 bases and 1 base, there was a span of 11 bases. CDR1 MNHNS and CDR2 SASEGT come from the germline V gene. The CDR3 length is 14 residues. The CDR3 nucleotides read TGTGCCAGCACTCGGGACATTTCTGGAAACACCATATATTTT. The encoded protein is CASTRDISGNTIYF.

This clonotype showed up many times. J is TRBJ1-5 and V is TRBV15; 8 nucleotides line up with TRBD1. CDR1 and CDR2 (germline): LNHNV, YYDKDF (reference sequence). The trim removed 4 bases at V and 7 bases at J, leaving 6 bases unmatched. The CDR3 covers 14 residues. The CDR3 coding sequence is TGTGCCACCAGCACACCAGGGGGCGGGCAGCCCCAGCATTTT. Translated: CATSTPGGGQPQHF.

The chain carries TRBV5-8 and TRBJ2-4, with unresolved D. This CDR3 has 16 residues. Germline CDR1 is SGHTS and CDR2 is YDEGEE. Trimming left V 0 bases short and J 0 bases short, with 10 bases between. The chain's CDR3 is CASSLESWGAKNIQYF. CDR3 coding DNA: TGTGCCAGCAGCTTGGAGAGTTGGGGAGCCAAAAACATTCAGTACTTC.

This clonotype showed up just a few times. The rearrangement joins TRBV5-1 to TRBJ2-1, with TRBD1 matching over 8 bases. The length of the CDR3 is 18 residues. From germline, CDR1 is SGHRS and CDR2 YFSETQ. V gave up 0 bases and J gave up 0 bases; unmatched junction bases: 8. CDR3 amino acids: CASSLAGRGLDSYNEQFF. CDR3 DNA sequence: TGCGCCAGCAGCTTGGCTGGCAGGGGGCTAGACTCCTACAATGAGCAGTTCTTC.

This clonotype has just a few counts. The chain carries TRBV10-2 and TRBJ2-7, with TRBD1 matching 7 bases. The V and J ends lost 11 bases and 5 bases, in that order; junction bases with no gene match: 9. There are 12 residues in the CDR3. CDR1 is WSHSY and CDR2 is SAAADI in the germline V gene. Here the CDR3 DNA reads TGCGCCTCTTCGACAGGGAACCACGAGCAGTACTTC. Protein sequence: CASSTGNHEQYF.

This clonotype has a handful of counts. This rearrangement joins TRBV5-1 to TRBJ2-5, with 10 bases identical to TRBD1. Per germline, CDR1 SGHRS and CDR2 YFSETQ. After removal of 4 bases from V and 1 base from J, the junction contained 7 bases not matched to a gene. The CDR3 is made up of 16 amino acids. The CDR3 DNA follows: TGCGCCAGCAGCGCTGGGACAGGGGAGTTCCAAGAGACCCAGTACTTC. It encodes CASSAGTGEFQETQYF. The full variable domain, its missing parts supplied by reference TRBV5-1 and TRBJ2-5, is KAGVTQTPRYLIKTRGQQVTLSCSPISGHRSVSWYQQTPGQGLQFLFEYFSETQRNKGNFPGRFSGRQFSNSRSEMNVSTLELGDSALYLCASSAGTGEFQETQYFGPGTRLLVL.

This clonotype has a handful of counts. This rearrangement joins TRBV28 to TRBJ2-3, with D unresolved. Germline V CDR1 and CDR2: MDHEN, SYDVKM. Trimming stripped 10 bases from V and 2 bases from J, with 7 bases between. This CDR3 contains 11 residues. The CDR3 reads CATATTDTQYF. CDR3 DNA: TGTGCCACCGCTACCACAGATACGCAGTATTTT.

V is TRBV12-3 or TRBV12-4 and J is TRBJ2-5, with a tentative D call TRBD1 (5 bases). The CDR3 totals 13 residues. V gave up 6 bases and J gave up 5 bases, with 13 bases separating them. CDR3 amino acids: CASSSRVGETQYF. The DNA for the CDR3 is TGTGCCAGCAGCTCCAGGGTTGGCGAGACCCAGTACTTC.

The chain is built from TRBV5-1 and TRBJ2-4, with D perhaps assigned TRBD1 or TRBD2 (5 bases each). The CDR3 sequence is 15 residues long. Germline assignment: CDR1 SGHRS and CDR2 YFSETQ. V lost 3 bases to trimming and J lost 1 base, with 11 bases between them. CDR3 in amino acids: CASSSTGPAKNIQYF. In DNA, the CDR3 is TGCGCCAGCAGCTCGACGGGACCGGCCAAAAACATTCAGTACTTC.

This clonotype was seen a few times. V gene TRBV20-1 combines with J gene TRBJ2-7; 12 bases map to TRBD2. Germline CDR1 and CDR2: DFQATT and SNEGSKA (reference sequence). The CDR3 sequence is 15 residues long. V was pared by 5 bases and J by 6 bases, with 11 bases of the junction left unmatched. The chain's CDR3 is CSAALAGGPSLEQYF. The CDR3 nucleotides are TGCAGTGCTGCCCTAGCGGGAGGGCCCTCCCTCGAGCAGTACTTC.

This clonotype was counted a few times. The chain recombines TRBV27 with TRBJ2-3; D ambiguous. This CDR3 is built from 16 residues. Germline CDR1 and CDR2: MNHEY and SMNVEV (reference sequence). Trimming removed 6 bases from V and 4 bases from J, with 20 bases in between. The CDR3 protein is CASSDPLSRASDTQYF. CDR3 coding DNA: TGTGCCAGCAGCGACCCCCTCAGCCGGGCATCAGATACGCAGTATTTT.